This entry lists 30 T cell receptor beta chains sequenced from one sample in a study of blood T cell repertoires in COVID-19. Generated by immunoSEQ multiplex PCR, the TCRdb table keeps only in-frame clones and is missing some. The sample consists of fewer than 200,000 clones, around 81% of them appearing once. Sequencing used peripheral blood. The receptors here all came from a woman aged 40 to 55 with COVID-19, enrolled during active disease.

V and J are TRBV6-6 and TRBJ2-1; D possibly corresponds to TRBD2 (6 bases). CDR1 and CDR2 from the germline V gene are MNHNY and SVGAGI (reference sequence). The CDR3 length is 14 residues. Between the trimmed V and J ends, which lost 7 bases and 6 bases, there was a span of 16 bases. DNA for the CDR3: TGTGCCAGCATCTATGGAGGGAGCGGCAATGAGCAGTTCTTC. It codes for CASIYGGSGNEQFF.

V is TRBV20-1 and J is TRBJ2-5; D gene unclear. The CDR3 contains 10 residues. Germline-derived CDR1 and CDR2 are DFQATT and SNEGSKA (reference sequence). V lost 4 bases to trimming and J lost 3 bases, with 3 bases between them. The CDR3 nucleotides read TGCAGTGCTATCGAAGAGACCCAGTACTTC. The encoded protein is CSAIEETQYF.

The chain is built from TRBV7-3 and TRBJ1-1, with D uncertain. Trimming took 1 base from V and 1 from J, leaving 7 bases between them. The CDR3 is made up of 14 amino acids. Germline lookup yields CDR1 SGHTA and CDR2 FQGTGA. Here the CDR3 reads CASSLSPGNTEAFF. The CDR3 DNA sequence: TGTGCCAGCAGCTTAAGTCCAGGGAACACTGAAGCTTTCTTT.

The V and J genes are TRBV5-6 and TRBJ2-7, with D possibly matching TRBD1 (6 bases). V lost 9 bases to trimming and J lost 2 bases, with 18 bases between them. The CDR3 runs to 14 residues. Germline CDR1 reads SGHDT; CDR2 reads YYEEEE. The chain's CDR3 is CATADRDNTYEQYF. CDR3 sequence (DNA): TGTGCCACCGCGGACCGGGACAACACCTACGAGCAGTACTTC.

V gene TRBV9 combines with J gene TRBJ1-4; 11 bases map to TRBD1. CDR3 length equals 18 residues. Germline-derived CDR1 and CDR2 are SGDLS and YYNGEE. Losses at the gene ends were 0 bases for V and 3 bases for J; bases not matched to a gene: 7. The CDR3 spells CASSVGGTGGAANEKLFF. The CDR3 nucleotides read TGTGCCAGCAGCGTAGGCGGGACAGGGGGGGCCGCTAATGAAAAACTGTTTTTT.

The genes are TRBV6-4 and TRBJ2-2, with 7 bases that match TRBD1. The CDR3 extends over 14 amino acids. The V gene's germline CDR1 is MRHNA and CDR2 SNTAGT. Trimming cost V 5 bases and J 3 bases; bases outside gene matches: 3. CDR3 residues: CASSPGTDTGELFF. The DNA of the CDR3 is TGTGCCAGCAGTCCCGGGACAGACACCGGGGAGCTGTTTTTT.

The chain carries TRBV9 and TRBJ1-2; TRBD1 aligns across 7 bases. Looked up from germline, CDR1 is SGDLS and CDR2 is YYNGEE. V shed 0 bases, J shed 4 bases, and the junction held 3 bases outside the gene matches. The CDR3 has 14 residues. CDR3 sequence: CASSVGGGTYGYTF. In DNA, the CDR3 is TGTGCCAGCAGCGTAGGAGGGGGCACCTATGGCTACACCTTC. The full variable domain, its missing parts supplied by reference TRBV9 and TRBJ1-2, is DSGVTQTPKHLITATGQRVTLRCSPRSGDLSVYWYQQSLDQGLQFLIQYYNGEERAKGNILERFSAQQFPDLHSELNLSSLELGDSALYFCASSVGGGTYGYTFGSGTRLTVV.

This chain uses TRBV27 with TRBJ2-1, with D perhaps matching TRBD2 (5 bases). The CDR3 runs 13 residues. Trimming took off 3 bases at V and 9 bases at J, with 12 bases between the two ends. Per germline, CDR1 MNHEY and CDR2 SMNVEV (reference sequence). The CDR3 DNA follows: TGTGCCAGCAGTTTGGGGAGAAGTGTTGAGCAGTTCTTC. Residues: CASSLGRSVEQFF.

J is TRBJ2-5 and V is TRBV11-2; 8 positions agree with TRBD1. This CDR3 has 15 residues. With V trimmed by 3 bases and J by 5 bases, 8 bases remained unmatched. The germline gives CDR1 SGHAT, CDR2 FQNNGV. The CDR3 DNA reads as TGTGCCAGCAGCTTGGATGGACAGGGTTCGGAGACCCAGTACTTC. It translates to CASSLDGQGSETQYF.

This chain joins TRBV10-3 and TRBJ2-5; 9 bases are shared with TRBD2. The length of the CDR3 is 15 residues. V shed 2 bases, J shed 3 bases, and the junction held 4 bases outside the gene matches. Germline values: CDR1 ENHRY, CDR2 SYGVKD. Here the CDR3 reads CAISEGAGGKETQYF. The CDR3 DNA reads TGTGCCATCAGTGAGGGAGCGGGGGGAAAAGAGACCCAGTACTTC.

The CDR3 coding sequence is TGTGCCAGCTCACCCCTACAGGGGGCTAACTATGGCTACACCTTC. Its protein is CASSPLQGANYGYTF. The gene calls are TRBV18 and TRBJ1-2; 8 bases map to TRBD1. CDR3 length: 15 amino acids. With V trimmed by 3 bases and J by 0 bases, 3 bases remained unmatched. From germline, CDR1 is KGHSH and CDR2 LQKENI.

The chain couples TRBV5-6 to TRBJ2-2; 7 nucleotides align to TRBD1. Losses at the gene ends were 4 bases for V and 5 bases for J; bases not matched to a gene: 11. CDR1 and CDR2 (germline): SGHDT, YYEEEE. The CDR3 extends over 16 amino acids. Here the CDR3 DNA reads TGTGCCAGCAGCCACCGTAGGACAGGTCAGACCGGGGAGCTGTTTTTT. It encodes CASSHRRTGQTGELFF.

This chain joins TRBV6-1 and TRBJ2-1, with 7 bases fitting TRBD1. The CDR3 length is 16 residues. The ends lost 8 bases at V and 7 bases at J; junction bases unmatched: 17. The V gene's germline CDR1 is MNHNS and CDR2 SASEGT. The CDR3 loop reads CASGGYGTDARNEQFF. The CDR3 coding sequence is TGTGCCAGCGGTGGCTACGGGACAGATGCCCGGAATGAGCAGTTCTTC.

CDR3 nucleotide sequence: TGTGCCAGCAGCTATAAGACAGGGGGTGCCTATGGCTACACCTTC. The encoded protein is CASSYKTGGAYGYTF. The rearrangement links TRBV5-6 to TRBJ1-2; 9 nucleotides match TRBD1. Losses at the gene ends were 3 bases for V and 4 bases for J; bases not matched to a gene: 7. The V gene's germline CDR1 is SGHDT and CDR2 YYEEEE. The CDR3 sequence is 15 residues long.

This rearrangement joins TRBV5-4 to TRBJ2-3; 8 nucleotides agree with TRBD2. The CDR3 runs 15 residues. The V gene's germline CDR1 is SGHNT and CDR2 YYREEE (reference sequence). V lost 4 bases and J lost 0; bases outside the gene matches: 4. The CDR3 DNA follows: TGTGCCAGCAGCCCACCGGGGGGGAGCACAGATACGCAGTATTTT. It translates to CASSPPGGSTDTQYF.

This chain connects TRBV4-1 to TRBJ1-2, with 7 nucleotides matching TRBD1. Per germline, CDR1 MGHRA and CDR2 YSYEKL. The J segment lost 7 bases and the V segment lost 2 bases, leaving 19 bases of the junction unmatched. The CDR3 is 18 residues long. CDR3 DNA sequence: TGCGCCAGCAGCCAACCCCCCCAGACAGGGTTGTCATCGGGTGGCTACACCTTC. As protein: CASSQPPQTGLSSGGYTF.

The chain uses TRBV11-3 and TRBJ2-3; 8 bases are shared with TRBD2. V trimming: 4 bases; J trimming: 1 base; junction bases outside the gene matches: 10. The V gene's germline CDR1 is SGHNT and CDR2 YENEEA. This CDR3 has 17 amino acids. CDR3 amino acids: CASSSGGAGVGTDTQYF. The CDR3 nucleotides are TGTGCCAGCAGCTCCGGGGGGGCGGGAGTGGGCACAGATACGCAGTATTTT.

In DNA, the CDR3 is TGTGCCAGCAGCTCGGGACTAGCGGGGGGAACGCAGTATTTT. Its translation: CASSSGLAGGTQYF. This chain uses TRBV5-8 with TRBJ2-3; TRBD2 matches at 15 bases. CDR3 length: 14 residues. Germline V gene sequence: CDR1 SGHTS, CDR2 YDEGEE. The V segment lost 3 bases and the J segment 9 bases; nucleotides outside the gene matches: 2.

The V and J genes are TRBV27 and TRBJ2-5, with D hard to call. The CDR3 is 13 residues long. V was clipped by 3 bases and J by 5 bases, with 10 bases between them. Per the germline V gene, CDR1 is MNHEY and CDR2 is SMNVEV (reference sequence). As DNA, the CDR3 is TGTGCCAGCAGTTTGGCTCTCGGGGAGACCCAGTACTTC. Translation: CASSLALGETQYF.

V usage is TRBV28 and J usage is TRBJ2-1; perhaps TRBD2 as D (5 bases). Per germline, CDR1 MDHEN and CDR2 SYDVKM. V was shortened by 7 bases and J by 4 bases, with 8 bases between the two germline ends. The CDR3 consists of 12 residues. In DNA, the CDR3 is TGTGCCAGCAAGTCGGGGTACAATGAGCAGTTCTTC. Its translation is CASKSGYNEQFF. Full variable domain (missing parts from reference TRBV28 and TRBJ2-1): DVKVTQSSRYLVKRTGEKVFLECVQDMDHENMFWYRQDPGLGLRLIYFSYDVKMKEKGDIPEGYSVSREKKERFSLILESASTNQTSMYLCASKSGYNEQFFGPGTRLTVL.

The chain uses TRBV11-2 and TRBJ1-2, with 8 bases that match TRBD1. The junction had 17 bases not matched to a gene; V was cut back by 1 base and J by 7 bases. This CDR3 region has 18 residues. Germline values: CDR1 SGHAT, CDR2 FQNNGV. The CDR3 nucleotides are TGTGCCAGCAGCTTAGTAACGGGCGCAGGGGGCTATCAAGCTGGCTACACCTTC. It codes for CASSLVTGAGGYQAGYTF.

The rearrangement uses TRBV11-2 and TRBJ2-3, with 7 nucleotides matching TRBD2. The J segment lost 3 bases and the V segment lost 5 bases, leaving 8 bases of the junction unmatched. This CDR3 has 15 amino acids. Germline values: CDR1 SGHAT, CDR2 FQNNGV. CDR3 sequence: CASSLEWGGTDTQYF. CDR3 nucleotide sequence: TGTGCCAGCAGCCTGGAGTGGGGGGGAACAGATACGCAGTATTTT.

The gene calls are TRBV5-1 and TRBJ2-3; TRBD1 might be the D (5 bases). Germline V CDR1 and CDR2: SGHRS, YFSETQ. The CDR3 is 15 amino acids. Between the trimmed V and J ends, which lost 0 bases and 2 bases, there was a span of 10 bases. The CDR3: CASSLAAGPTDTQYF. The CDR3, as DNA: TGCGCCAGCAGCTTGGCGGCAGGGCCCACAGATACGCAGTATTTT.

This clone was seen once. This rearrangement joins TRBV30 to TRBJ1-5, with no clear D. V was pared by 2 bases and J by 3 bases, with 11 bases between. CDR1 is GTSNPN, CDR2 SVGIG, per germline (reference sequence). The CDR3 runs 14 residues. The CDR3 sequence: CAWSLPENNQPQHF. CDR3 in DNA: TGTGCCTGGAGTCTCCCGGAGAACAATCAGCCCCAGCATTTT.

The CDR3 sequence is CASSLGAGAQTQYF. DNA for the CDR3: TGTGCCAGCAGCTTAGGGGCAGGGGCGCAGACCCAGTACTTC. The chain uses TRBV7-3 and TRBJ2-5; TRBD1 might be the D (6 bases). CDR1 and CDR2 (germline): SGHTA, FQGTGA. V lost 2 bases to trimming and J lost 6 bases, with 13 bases between them. This CDR3 contains 14 residues.

The CDR3 coding sequence is TGTGCCAGCAGGGGCCGGGACAGGGGTGGAGAGACCCAGTACTTC. Its protein product is CASRGRDRGGETQYF. This sequence joins TRBV5-8 and TRBJ2-5, with TRBD1 matching 10 bases. Germline lookup yields CDR1 SGHTS and CDR2 YDEGEE. This CDR3 comprises 15 residues. With V trimmed by 5 bases and J by 4 bases, 8 bases remained unmatched.

The genes are TRBV7-9 and TRBJ2-3; no definite D call. This CDR3 has 15 residues. The germline gives CDR1 SEHNR, CDR2 FQNEAQ (reference sequence). V lost 5 bases to trimming and J lost 2 bases, with 14 bases between them. The CDR3 reads CASSLVVSPTDTQYF. As DNA, the CDR3 is TGTGCCAGCAGCCTCGTAGTGTCCCCCACAGATACGCAGTATTTT.

V and J are TRBV27 and TRBJ1-2, with TRBD1 matching over 8 bases. Germline V gene sequence: CDR1 MNHEY, CDR2 SMNVEV (reference sequence). The CDR3 extends over 14 amino acids. Losses at the gene ends were 6 bases for V and 5 bases for J; bases not matched to a gene: 8. The CDR3 nucleotides are TGTGCCAGCAGATGGACAGGGCAGGGATATGGCTACACCTTC. Its translation: CASRWTGQGYGYTF.

This chain joins TRBV16 and TRBJ2-5; 12 nucleotides agree with TRBD1. Germline V gene data show CDR1 as KGHSY and CDR2 as FQNENV. CDR3 length equals 16 residues. The J segment lost 4 bases and the V segment lost 2 bases, leaving 5 bases of the junction unmatched. The CDR3 sequence: CASSQLPGQGAETQYF. CDR3 in DNA: TGTGCCAGCAGCCAACTCCCGGGACAGGGGGCAGAGACCCAGTACTTC.

The rearrangement uses TRBV7-2 and TRBJ2-1; 11 nucleotides match TRBD2. Germline CDR1 is SGHTA and CDR2 is FQGNSA. This CDR3 is built from 17 residues. Trimming took 0 bases from V and 4 from J; bases not matched to a gene: 5. The CDR3 here is CASSLAASGGTYNEQFF. The CDR3 coding sequence is TGTGCCAGCAGCTTAGCAGCTAGCGGGGGGACATACAATGAGCAGTTCTTC. The full variable domain, its missing parts supplied by reference TRBV7-2 and TRBJ2-1, is GAGVSQSPSNKVTEKGKDVELRCDPISGHTALYWYRQSLGQGLEFLIYFQGNSAPDKSGLPSDRFSAERTGGSVSTLTIQRTQQEDSAVYLCASSLAASGGTYNEQFFGPGTRLTVL.